The rows below give T cell receptor beta chains drawn from one sample of a study of blood T cell repertoires in COVID-19. The protocol was immunoSEQ multiplex PCR, while the TCRdb copy is restricted to in-frame clones and leaves out a portion. The table shows around 25,000 clones, with approximately 80% occurring only once. The sequencing sample was made of peripheral blood. These receptors originate from a man aged 65-85 years with active COVID-19. The CDR3 runs from the conserved cysteine through the conserved F or W. Each record gives: CDR3 DNA, CDR3 protein, D gene, J gene, V gene, clone size. A D gene is named only where the DNA matches it firmly. Where a row states a size, it is once, few, many or the class of an expanded clone; other rows omit it.

TGTGCCAGCTCACCTTACGTCGGCGAGCAGTACTTC,CASSPYVGEQYF,NA,TRBJ2-7,TRBV18,few
TGTGCCAGCACTACGGGAGCTTCCGGATTAAACATTCAGTACTTC,CASTTGASGLNIQYF,NA,TRBJ2-4,TRBV3-1/TRBV3-2,NA
TGTGCCAGCAGCCCTTCGGTGGGGGGGGGCTACGAGCAGTACTTC,CASSPSVGGGYEQYF,TRBD2,TRBJ2-7,TRBV9,NA
TGTGCCAGCAGTTTATCCTTCGGTGTCCAAGAGACCCAGTACTTC,CASSLSFGVQETQYF,NA,TRBJ2-5,TRBV27,NA
TGTGCCAGCAGTGCGGGGGTGGCAATCTACGAGCAGTACTTC,CASSAGVAIYEQYF,TRBD2,TRBJ2-7,TRBV11-2,few
TGTGCCAGCAGTGAACAGGAGGGACCTAAGCAGTTCTTC,CASSEQEGPKQFF,NA,TRBJ2-1,TRBV6-1,NA
TGTGCCAGCAGCTTACGTCGGACAGGGGTCCACGAGCAGTACTTC,CASSLRRTGVHEQYF,TRBD1,TRBJ2-7,TRBV7-9,NA
TGTGCCAGCATTTCGGGACTCGGTGAAAAACTGTTTTTT,CASISGLGEKLFF,NA,TRBJ1-4,TRBV2,once
TGTGCCAGCAGCCAAACAGGGATGAACACTGAAGCTTTCTTT,CASSQTGMNTEAFF,NA,TRBJ1-1,TRBV4-2,NA
TGTGCCAGCAGCTCTGGACAGGGACACACCGGGGAGCTGTTTTTT,CASSSGQGHTGELFF,TRBD1,TRBJ2-2,TRBV9,NA
TGTGCCAGCAGTACGTACCCGACTAGCGGGGGCCCGAACACCGGGGAGCTGTTTTTT,CASSTYPTSGGPNTGELFF,TRBD2,TRBJ2-2,TRBV27,NA
TGTGCCAGCAGTTACTATCAGGACAGGGGATCTCTAAAAAGCAATCAGCCCCAGCATTTT,CASSYYQDRGSLKSNQPQHF,TRBD1,TRBJ1-5,TRBV6-2/TRBV6-3,NA
TGTGCCAGCAGCTTATCCCTTCTGACCGGGACAGTGGGTGGTGGCTACACCTTC,CASSLSLLTGTVGGGYTF,TRBD1,TRBJ1-2,TRBV11-2,once
TGTGCCAGCGCGACAGGGTTGGGCTATGGCTACACCTTC,CASATGLGYGYTF,TRBD1,TRBJ1-2,TRBV12-3/TRBV12-4,NA
TGTGCCAGTATAAGAAAGGGGGCACGGACTTTAAACGAGCAGTACTTC,CASIRKGARTLNEQYF,TRBD1,TRBJ2-7,TRBV28,NA
TGTGCCAGCAGCGAGACAGGGGCTGACGGGATGACTTTCTTT,CASSETGADGMTFF,TRBD1,TRBJ1-1,TRBV7-3,many
TGCGCCAGCACCCTAGCGGGGGGGCCGGATACGCAGTATTTT,CASTLAGGPDTQYF,TRBD2,TRBJ2-3,TRBV5-1,once
TGTGCCAGCACTGGGGGCTGGGGAAGCTCCTACGAGCAGTACTTC,CASTGGWGSSYEQYF,NA,TRBJ2-7,TRBV28,NA
TGTGCCAGCAGCTTAGGGTATAGCGGGGGGAACAATGAGCAGTTCTTC,CASSLGYSGGNNEQFF,TRBD2,TRBJ2-1,TRBV7-3,once
TGTGCCAGTGAGAGACAGGGTAGCAATCAGCCCCAGCATTTT,CASERQGSNQPQHF,TRBD1,TRBJ1-5,TRBV19,NA
TGTGCCAGCAGTTACTCTCCAGGGGTGGAGGAAAAACTGTTTTTT,CASSYSPGVEEKLFF,NA,TRBJ1-4,TRBV6-5,NA
TGTGCCACTCTGGGAGACTCCTACGAGCAGTACTTC,CATLGDSYEQYF,NA,TRBJ2-7,TRBV6-5,NA
TGTGCCAGCAGCCCAAAGACAGGGAAAGCTTTCTTT,CASSPKTGKAFF,TRBD1,TRBJ1-1,TRBV7-3,NA
TGTGCCAGCAGCTACGTGAGCGGGGGGGGGTACGAGCAGTACTTC,CASSYVSGGGYEQYF,TRBD2,TRBJ2-7,TRBV7-2,NA
TGTGCCACCAGCAGAGATTCCGGAAGGAGACAAGAGACCCAGTACTTC,CATSRDSGRRQETQYF,NA,TRBJ2-5,TRBV15,NA
TGCGCCAGCAGCCCCGGGGGGCGGGTCCAGGGTGATGGAGAGACCCAGTACTTC,CASSPGGRVQGDGETQYF,NA,TRBJ2-5,TRBV4-1,NA
TGTGCCAGCAGTCTGACTAGCCGTCAGAATGAGCAGTTCTTC,CASSLTSRQNEQFF,TRBD2,TRBJ2-1,TRBV9,NA
TGTGCCAGCAGCACAGGTAGCGGGGACACAGATACGCAGTATTTT,CASSTGSGDTDTQYF,TRBD2,TRBJ2-3,TRBV9,NA
TGTGCCTGGAGCTTACAGGTCATATTATCACCCCTCCACTTT,CAWSLQVILSPLHF,NA,TRBJ1-6,TRBV30,NA
TGTGCCATCGGGGCAGGGGATACCTCGCGGTCCCAGGGCGAGCAGTACTTC,CAIGAGDTSRSQGEQYF,NA,TRBJ2-7,TRBV10-3,NA
TGTGCCAGCAAGAGACAGGGGTCGGGCGAGCAGTACTTC,CASKRQGSGEQYF,TRBD1,TRBJ2-7,TRBV6-5,NA
TGTGCCAGCAGTGAATGGGGGGTCAGGACTGAAGCTTTCTTT,CASSEWGVRTEAFF,NA,TRBJ1-1,TRBV6-1,once